These T cell receptor beta chains were read from a single sample in a study of T cell responses to AZD1222 COVID-19 vaccine. Method: immunoSEQ multiplex PCR; TCRdb's copy keeps in-frame clones and lacks some. The sample includes 100,000 or so clones, 82% seen only once; the top ten take 5%. This specimen was peripheral blood, taken on day 0 of AZD1222 vaccination. Receptors originate from an adult in good health. The CDR3 runs from the conserved cysteine through the conserved F or W. Each record gives: J gene, V gene, CDR3 protein.

j_gene: TRBJ1-1
v_gene: TRBV6-6
CDR3aa: CASSPILRQSGFSNTEAFF

j_gene: TRBJ2-1
v_gene: TRBV11-2
CDR3aa: CASSLVRDEQFF

j_gene: TRBJ2-6
v_gene: TRBV9
CDR3aa: CASNPQPGANVLTF

j_gene: TRBJ1-1
v_gene: TRBV3-1/TRBV3-2
CDR3aa: CASSGSGDTEAFF

j_gene: TRBJ1-5
v_gene: TRBV19
CDR3aa: CASSMPPVIPYSNQPQHF

j_gene: TRBJ2-2
v_gene: TRBV5-1
CDR3aa: CASSLAGQNTGELFF

j_gene: TRBJ2-5
v_gene: TRBV5-4
CDR3aa: CASSLGFGGSETQYF

j_gene: TRBJ2-2
v_gene: TRBV3-1/TRBV3-2
CDR3aa: CASSQGGTGELFF

j_gene: TRBJ1-5
v_gene: TRBV6-5
CDR3aa: CASSYSRGLGQPQHF

j_gene: TRBJ1-2
v_gene: TRBV6-2/TRBV6-3
CDR3aa: CASSYSAELGYTF

j_gene: TRBJ1-1
v_gene: TRBV6-5
CDR3aa: CASSSGVRAEAFF

j_gene: TRBJ1-2
v_gene: TRBV6-5
CDR3aa: CASTGGRGSNYGYTF

j_gene: TRBJ1-2
v_gene: TRBV5-1
CDR3aa: CASSLGQGAGGYTF

j_gene: TRBJ2-5
v_gene: TRBV5-1
CDR3aa: CASSQGQAETQYF

j_gene: TRBJ2-1
v_gene: TRBV5-1
CDR3aa: CASSSDLEDNEQFF

j_gene: TRBJ1-1
v_gene: TRBV5-5
CDR3aa: CASSFREMNTEAFF

j_gene: TRBJ1-4
v_gene: TRBV20-1
CDR3aa: CSAKTNEKLFF

j_gene: TRBJ2-4
v_gene: TRBV10-2
CDR3aa: CASGELAKNIQYF

j_gene: TRBJ1-2
v_gene: TRBV5-4
CDR3aa: CASSRQGAGYGYTF

j_gene: TRBJ1-1
v_gene: TRBV27
CDR3aa: CASSWTGAEEAFF

j_gene: TRBJ2-2
v_gene: TRBV6-2/TRBV6-3
CDR3aa: CASSPTPGGANTGELFF

j_gene: TRBJ2-7
v_gene: TRBV11-1
CDR3aa: CASGKAGNSREQYF

j_gene: TRBJ1-2
v_gene: TRBV5-1
CDR3aa: CASSSGYGYTF

j_gene: TRBJ2-2
v_gene: TRBV7-9
CDR3aa: CASSSSRDTGELFF

j_gene: TRBJ2-1
v_gene: TRBV4-2
CDR3aa: CASSQDKGSYNEQFF

j_gene: TRBJ1-5
v_gene: TRBV5-1
CDR3aa: CASSAGTGVNQPQHF

j_gene: TRBJ2-7
v_gene: TRBV5-4
CDR3aa: CASSLSQTPGEQYF

j_gene: TRBJ2-3
v_gene: TRBV4-3
CDR3aa: CASSGQLEDTQYF

j_gene: TRBJ1-2
v_gene: TRBV6-4
CDR3aa: CASSDFTGVGYTF

j_gene: TRBJ2-1
v_gene: TRBV7-2
CDR3aa: CASSLSYNEQFF

j_gene: TRBJ1-2
v_gene: TRBV19
CDR3aa: CASSAGNDYGYTF

j_gene: TRBJ1-3
v_gene: TRBV5-1
CDR3aa: CASSLDRTGNTIYF

j_gene: TRBJ2-5
v_gene: TRBV7-6
CDR3aa: CASSSVNQETQYF

j_gene: TRBJ1-2
v_gene: TRBV30
CDR3aa: CAWGGQGGYGYTF

j_gene: TRBJ2-2
v_gene: TRBV3-1/TRBV3-2
CDR3aa: CASSLHRDWKNTGELFF

j_gene: TRBJ2-2
v_gene: TRBV3-1/TRBV3-2
CDR3aa: CASSSSGTGELFF

j_gene: TRBJ2-1
v_gene: TRBV10-2
CDR3aa: CASSESGHLYNEQFF

j_gene: TRBJ1-2
v_gene: TRBV3-1/TRBV3-2
CDR3aa: CASSQVGVHYGYTF

j_gene: TRBJ2-7
v_gene: TRBV7-2
CDR3aa: CASSLVRGQAYEQYF

j_gene: TRBJ2-1
v_gene: TRBV4-2
CDR3aa: CASSQGLADSNEQFF

j_gene: TRBJ1-5
v_gene: TRBV19
CDR3aa: CASSIDAFRSNQPQHF

j_gene: TRBJ1-2
v_gene: TRBV5-1
CDR3aa: CASSLLRDTGVRYGYTF

j_gene: TRBJ2-3
v_gene: TRBV19
CDR3aa: CASSIVGTGINTQYF

j_gene: TRBJ1-1
v_gene: TRBV2
CDR3aa: CASSPDVNTEAFF

j_gene: TRBJ2-2
v_gene: TRBV11-2
CDR3aa: CASSGGIGLTGELFF

j_gene: TRBJ2-3
v_gene: TRBV30
CDR3aa: CAWTNGGADTQYF

j_gene: TRBJ2-2
v_gene: TRBV2
CDR3aa: CASSEALVGENTGELFF

j_gene: TRBJ2-3
v_gene: TRBV5-5
CDR3aa: CASESALARFGDTQYF

j_gene: TRBJ2-2
v_gene: TRBV20-1
CDR3aa: CSASSSFAGELFF

j_gene: TRBJ2-7
v_gene: TRBV5-8
CDR3aa: CASRSGGLREQYF

j_gene: TRBJ2-1
v_gene: TRBV7-2
CDR3aa: CASSLLSSSYNEQFF

j_gene: TRBJ2-5
v_gene: TRBV12-5
CDR3aa: CASASPPETQYF

j_gene: TRBJ1-6
v_gene: TRBV10-3
CDR3aa: CAISESKGPGDNSPLHF

j_gene: TRBJ2-3
v_gene: TRBV6-2/TRBV6-3
CDR3aa: CASSRTGGADTQYF

j_gene: TRBJ2-2
v_gene: TRBV5-1
CDR3aa: CASSIPGGGVYTGELFF

j_gene: TRBJ1-2
v_gene: TRBV5-1
CDR3aa: CASSLVPGGYGYTF

j_gene: TRBJ1-5
v_gene: TRBV7-2
CDR3aa: CASRGSSNQPQHF

j_gene: TRBJ2-5
v_gene: TRBV7-2
CDR3aa: CASSLLGTQYF

j_gene: TRBJ1-5
v_gene: TRBV7-8
CDR3aa: CASSWDRDQPQHF

j_gene: TRBJ1-1
v_gene: TRBV4-2
CDR3aa: CASSPTRGEAFF